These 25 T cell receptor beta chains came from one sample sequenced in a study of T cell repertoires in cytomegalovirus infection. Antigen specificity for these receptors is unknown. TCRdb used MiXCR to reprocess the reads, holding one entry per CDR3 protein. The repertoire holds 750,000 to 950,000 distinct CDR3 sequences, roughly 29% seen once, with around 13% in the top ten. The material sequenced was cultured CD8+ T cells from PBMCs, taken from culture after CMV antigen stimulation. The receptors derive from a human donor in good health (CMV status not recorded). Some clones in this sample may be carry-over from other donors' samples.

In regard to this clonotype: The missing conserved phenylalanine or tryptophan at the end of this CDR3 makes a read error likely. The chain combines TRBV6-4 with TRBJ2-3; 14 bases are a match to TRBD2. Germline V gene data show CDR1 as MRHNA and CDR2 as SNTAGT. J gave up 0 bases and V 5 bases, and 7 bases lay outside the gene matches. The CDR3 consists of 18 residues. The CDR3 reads CASSFTGLAGGSTDTQYI. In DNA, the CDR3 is TGTGCCAGCAGTTTTACAGGACTAGCGGGGGGTAGCACAGATACGCAGTATATT.

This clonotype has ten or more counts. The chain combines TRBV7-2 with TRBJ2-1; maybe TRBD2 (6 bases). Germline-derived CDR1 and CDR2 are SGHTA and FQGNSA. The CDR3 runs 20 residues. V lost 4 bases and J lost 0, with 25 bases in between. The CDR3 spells CASSSRGMEANRSSYNEQFF. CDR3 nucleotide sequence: TGTGCCAGCAGCTCCCGCGGGATGGAGGCCAATAGATCCTCCTACAATGAGCAGTTCTTC.

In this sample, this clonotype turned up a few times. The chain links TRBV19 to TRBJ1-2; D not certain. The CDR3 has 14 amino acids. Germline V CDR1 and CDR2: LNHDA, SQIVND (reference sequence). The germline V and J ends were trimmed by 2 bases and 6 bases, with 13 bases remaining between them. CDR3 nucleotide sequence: TGTGCCAGTAGTATACGGCCCGCGAAAGATGGCTACACCTTC. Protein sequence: CASSIRPAKDGYTF.

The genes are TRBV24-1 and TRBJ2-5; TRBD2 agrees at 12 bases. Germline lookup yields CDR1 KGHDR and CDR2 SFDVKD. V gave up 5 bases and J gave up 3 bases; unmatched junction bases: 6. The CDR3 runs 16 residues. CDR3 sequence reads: CATSAPGLAGKETQYF. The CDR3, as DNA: TGTGCCACCAGTGCTCCCGGACTAGCGGGGAAAGAGACCCAGTACTTC.

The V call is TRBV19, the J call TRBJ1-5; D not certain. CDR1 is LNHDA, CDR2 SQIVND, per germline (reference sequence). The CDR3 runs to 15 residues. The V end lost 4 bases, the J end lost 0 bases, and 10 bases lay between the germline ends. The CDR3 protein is CASSTYSHSNQPQHF. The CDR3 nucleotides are TGTGCCAGTAGTACTTACAGCCATAGCAATCAGCCCCAGCATTTT.

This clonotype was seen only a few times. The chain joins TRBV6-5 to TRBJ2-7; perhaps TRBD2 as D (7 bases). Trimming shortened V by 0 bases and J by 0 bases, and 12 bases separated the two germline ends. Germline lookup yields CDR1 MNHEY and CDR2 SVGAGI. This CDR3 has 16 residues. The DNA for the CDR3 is TGTGCCAGCAGTTACTCCTGGGAGGGGGACTCCTACGAGCAGTACTTC. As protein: CASSYSWEGDSYEQYF.

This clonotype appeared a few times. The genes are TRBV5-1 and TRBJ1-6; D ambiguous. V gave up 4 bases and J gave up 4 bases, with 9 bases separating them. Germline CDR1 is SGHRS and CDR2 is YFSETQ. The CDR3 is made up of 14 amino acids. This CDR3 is CASSEDGYNSPLHF. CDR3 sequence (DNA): TGCGCCAGCAGCGAGGACGGGTATAATTCACCCCTCCACTTT.

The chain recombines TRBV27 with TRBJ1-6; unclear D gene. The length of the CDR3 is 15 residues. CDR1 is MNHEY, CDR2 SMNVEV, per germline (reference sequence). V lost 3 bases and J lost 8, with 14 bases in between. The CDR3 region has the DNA TGTGCCAGCAGTTTTCGGGCAGTCGCGGATTCACCCCTCCACTTT. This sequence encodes CASSFRAVADSPLHF.

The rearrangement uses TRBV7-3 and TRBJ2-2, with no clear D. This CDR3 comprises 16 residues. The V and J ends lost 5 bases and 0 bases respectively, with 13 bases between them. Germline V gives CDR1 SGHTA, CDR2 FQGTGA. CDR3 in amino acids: CASSNSGRTNTGELFF. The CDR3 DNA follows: TGTGCCAGCAGCAATAGTGGACGGACGAACACCGGGGAGCTGTTTTTT.

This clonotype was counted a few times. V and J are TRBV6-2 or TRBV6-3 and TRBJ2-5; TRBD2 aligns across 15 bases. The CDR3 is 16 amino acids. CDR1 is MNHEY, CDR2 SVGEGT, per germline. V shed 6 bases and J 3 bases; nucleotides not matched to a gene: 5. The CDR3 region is CASRGLAGGREETQYF. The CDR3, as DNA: TGTGCCAGCAGGGGACTAGCGGGGGGCAGAGAAGAGACCCAGTACTTC.

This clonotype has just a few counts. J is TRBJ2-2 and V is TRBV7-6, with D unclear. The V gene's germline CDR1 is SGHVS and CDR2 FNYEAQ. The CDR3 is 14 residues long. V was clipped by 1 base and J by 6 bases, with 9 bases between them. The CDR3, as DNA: TGTGCCAGCAGCTTAGTAGTCGGCCCCGGGGAGCTGTTTTTT. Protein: CASSLVVGPGELFF.

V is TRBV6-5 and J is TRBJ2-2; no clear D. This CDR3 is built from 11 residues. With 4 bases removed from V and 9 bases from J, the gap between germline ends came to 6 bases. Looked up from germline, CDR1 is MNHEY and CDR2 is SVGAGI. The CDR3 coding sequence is TGTGCCAGCAGTTCAACCCGGGAGCTGTTTTTT. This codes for CASSSTRELFF.

The CDR3 region is CASSLAGESYEQYV. CDR3 DNA: TGTGCCAGCAGCTTAGCGGGGGAGAGCTACGAGCAGTACGTC. The chain combines TRBV7-2 with TRBJ2-7; D may correspond to TRBD1 or TRBD2 (5 bases each). There are 14 residues in the CDR3. V shed 0 bases and J shed 3 bases, with 9 bases lying between them. Germline CDR1 is SGHTA and CDR2 is FQGNSA.

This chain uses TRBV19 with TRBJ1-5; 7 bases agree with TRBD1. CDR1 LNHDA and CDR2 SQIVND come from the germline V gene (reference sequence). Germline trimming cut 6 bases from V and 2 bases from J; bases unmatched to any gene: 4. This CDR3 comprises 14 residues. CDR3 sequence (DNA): TGTGCCAGTAGGCGACAGGGTGGCAATCAGCCCCAGCATTTT. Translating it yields CASRRQGGNQPQHF.

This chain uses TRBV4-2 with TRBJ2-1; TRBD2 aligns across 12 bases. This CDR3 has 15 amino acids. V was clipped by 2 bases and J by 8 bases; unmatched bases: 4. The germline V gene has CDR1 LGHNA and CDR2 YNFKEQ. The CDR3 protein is CASSQHLAGGYEQFF. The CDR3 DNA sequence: TGTGCCAGCAGCCAACACCTAGCGGGAGGGTATGAGCAGTTCTTC.

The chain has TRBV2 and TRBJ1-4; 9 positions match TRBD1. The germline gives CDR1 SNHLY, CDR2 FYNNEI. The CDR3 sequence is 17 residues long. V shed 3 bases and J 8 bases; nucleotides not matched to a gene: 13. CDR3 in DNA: TGTGCCAGCAGTGATGTTACGGACAGGGGTATAAGGGAAAAACTGTTTTTT. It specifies CASSDVTDRGIREKLFF.

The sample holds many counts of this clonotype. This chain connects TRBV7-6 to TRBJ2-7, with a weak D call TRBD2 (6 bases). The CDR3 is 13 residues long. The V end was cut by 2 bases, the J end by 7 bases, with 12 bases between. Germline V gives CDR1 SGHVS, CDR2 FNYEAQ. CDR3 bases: TGTGCCAGCAGCTTAAGTGCGGGATCAGAGCAGTACTTC. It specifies CASSLSAGSEQYF.

The DNA for the CDR3 is TGTGCCAGCAGCAACGCAGAAAAACTGTTTTTT. It is translated as CASSNAEKLFF. V and J are TRBV4-2 and TRBJ1-4; D is unresolved. In germline, CDR1 is LGHNA, CDR2 YNFKEQ. Trimming took 5 bases from V and 8 from J, leaving 6 bases between them. The CDR3 has 11 amino acids.

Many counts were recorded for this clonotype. The CDR3 sequence: CASSLAIGGQSYEQYF. The CDR3 DNA follows: TGTGCCAGCAGCTTAGCCATCGGGGGACAGTCCTACGAGCAGTACTTC. V gene TRBV7-8 combines with J gene TRBJ2-7, with a weak D call TRBD1 (7 bases). Germline lookup yields CDR1 SGHVS and CDR2 FQNEAQ. The V end was cut by 0 bases, the J end by 1 base, with 13 bases between. The CDR3 is made up of 16 amino acids.

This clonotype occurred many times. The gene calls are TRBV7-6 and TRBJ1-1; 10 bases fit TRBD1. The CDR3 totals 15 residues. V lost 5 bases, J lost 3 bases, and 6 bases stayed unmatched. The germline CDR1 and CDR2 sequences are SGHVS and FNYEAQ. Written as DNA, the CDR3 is TGTGCCAGCAGCCCGGGGACAGGGGCCTACACTGAAGCTTTCTTT. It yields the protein CASSPGTGAYTEAFF.

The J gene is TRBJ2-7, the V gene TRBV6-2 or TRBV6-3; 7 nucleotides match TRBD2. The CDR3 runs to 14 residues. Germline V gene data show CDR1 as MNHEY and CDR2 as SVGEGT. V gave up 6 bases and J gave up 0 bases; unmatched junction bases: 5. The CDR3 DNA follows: TGTGCCAGCAGGCCTGCGGGGGTCTCCTACGAGCAGTACGTC. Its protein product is CASRPAGVSYEQYV.

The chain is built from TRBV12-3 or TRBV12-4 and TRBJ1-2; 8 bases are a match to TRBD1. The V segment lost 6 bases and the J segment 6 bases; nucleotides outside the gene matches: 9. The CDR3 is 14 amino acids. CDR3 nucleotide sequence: TGTGCCAGCAGCTGGACAGGGATATTGAATGGCTACACCTTC. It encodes CASSWTGILNGYTF.

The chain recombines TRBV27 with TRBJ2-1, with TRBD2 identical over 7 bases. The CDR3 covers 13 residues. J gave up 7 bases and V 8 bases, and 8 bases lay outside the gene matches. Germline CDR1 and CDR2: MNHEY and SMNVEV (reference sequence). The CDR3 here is CASQSTGGNEQFF. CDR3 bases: TGTGCCAGCCAATCTACCGGGGGGAATGAGCAGTTCTTC.

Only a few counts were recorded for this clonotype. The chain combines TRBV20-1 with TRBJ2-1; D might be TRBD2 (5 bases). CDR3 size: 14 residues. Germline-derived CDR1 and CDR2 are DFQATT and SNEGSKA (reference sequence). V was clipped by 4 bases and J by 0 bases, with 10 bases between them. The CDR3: CSATLVNSYNEQFF. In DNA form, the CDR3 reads TGCAGTGCTACACTAGTAAACTCCTACAATGAGCAGTTCTTC.

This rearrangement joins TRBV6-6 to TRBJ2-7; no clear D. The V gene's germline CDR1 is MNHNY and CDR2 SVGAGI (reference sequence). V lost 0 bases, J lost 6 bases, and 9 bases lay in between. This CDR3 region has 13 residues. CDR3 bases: TGTGCCAGCAGTTACTCACCCCGAGGCGAGCAGTACGTC. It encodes CASSYSPRGEQYV.